This T cell receptor (beta chain) is drawn from a study of blood T cell repertoires in COVID-19. The overall study: The study drew acute and convalescent COVID-19 samples from the United States, Italy and Spain. In each case, the material was cDNA or gDNA derived from T cells, B-cell-depleted T cells, or PBMCs.

Per the original data handling: Reference gene primer amplification gave estimated nucleated cell counts. Libraries were prepared by immunoSEQ multiplex PCR; TCRdb keeps only in-frame clonotypes and omits some of them. V, J and clone size are those of that table, while D and trimming were read from the DNA. The sample lists some 87,000 clones; about four fifths were seen once. Sequencing was performed on peripheral blood. The clonotype was recovered from a human donor in a cohort sampled during active COVID-19.

Written as DNA, the CDR3 is TGTGCCACCGCAAACCCCGACAGGGACACCGGGGAGCTGTTTTTT. Its translation is CATANPDRDTGELFF. The chain links TRBV24-1 to TRBJ2-2; 7 nucleotides align to TRBD1. CDR1 is KGHDR and CDR2 is SFDVKD in the germline V gene. J lost 3 bases, V lost 9 bases, and 9 bases had no gene match. CDR3 size: 15 residues.